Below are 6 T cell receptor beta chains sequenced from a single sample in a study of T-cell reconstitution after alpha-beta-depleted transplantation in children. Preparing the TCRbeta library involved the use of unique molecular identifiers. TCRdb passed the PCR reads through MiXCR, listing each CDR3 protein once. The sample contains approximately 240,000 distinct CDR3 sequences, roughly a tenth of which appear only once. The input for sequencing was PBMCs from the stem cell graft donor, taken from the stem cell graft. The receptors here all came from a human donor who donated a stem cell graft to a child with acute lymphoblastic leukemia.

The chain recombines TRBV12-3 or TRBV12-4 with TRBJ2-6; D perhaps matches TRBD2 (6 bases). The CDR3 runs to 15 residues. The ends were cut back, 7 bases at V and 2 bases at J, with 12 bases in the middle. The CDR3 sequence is CASNSEGPGANVLTF. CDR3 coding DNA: TGTGCCAGCAACTCGGAGGGCCCTGGGGCCAACGTCCTGACTTTC.

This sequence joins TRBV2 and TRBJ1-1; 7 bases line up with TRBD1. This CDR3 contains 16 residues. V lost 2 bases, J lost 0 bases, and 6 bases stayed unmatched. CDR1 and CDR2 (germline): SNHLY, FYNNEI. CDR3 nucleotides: TGTGCCAGCAGTGAACAGGGGGGACGGATGAACACTGAAGCTTTCTTT. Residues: CASSEQGGRMNTEAFF.

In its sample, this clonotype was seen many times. This CDR3 reads CATSDPNPTGGMTNTQYF. Here the CDR3 DNA reads TGTGCCACCAGTGATCCCAACCCTACAGGGGGCATGACAAATACGCAGTATTTT. The V gene is TRBV24-1, the J gene TRBJ2-3; TRBD1 agrees at 9 bases. The CDR3 spans 18 residues. V lost 3 bases and J lost 7; bases outside the gene matches: 16. CDR1 and CDR2 (germline): KGHDR, SFDVKD.

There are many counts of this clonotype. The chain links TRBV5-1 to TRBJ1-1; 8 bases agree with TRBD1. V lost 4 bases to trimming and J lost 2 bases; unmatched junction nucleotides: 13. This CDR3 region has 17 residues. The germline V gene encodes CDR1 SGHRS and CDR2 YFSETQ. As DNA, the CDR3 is TGCGCCAGCAGCAGAGACCTTTTAGACAGGGGAAACACTGAAGCTTTCTTT. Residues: CASSRDLLDRGNTEAFF.

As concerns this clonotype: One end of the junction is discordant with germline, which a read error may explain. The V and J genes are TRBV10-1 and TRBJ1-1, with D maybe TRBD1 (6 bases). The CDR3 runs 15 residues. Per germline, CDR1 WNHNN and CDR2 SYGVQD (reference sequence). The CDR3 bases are TGCGCCAGCAGGAAAACTCGGGACCGACAGGCCCCCTGGATCTTT. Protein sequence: CASRKTRDRQAPWIF.

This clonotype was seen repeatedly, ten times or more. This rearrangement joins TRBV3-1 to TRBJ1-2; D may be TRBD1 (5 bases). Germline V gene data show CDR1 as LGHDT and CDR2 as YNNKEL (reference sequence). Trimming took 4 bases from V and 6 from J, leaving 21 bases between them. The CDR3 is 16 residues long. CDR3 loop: CASSLLSQRGEDGYTF. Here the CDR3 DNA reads TGTGCCAGCAGCCTACTAAGTCAAAGGGGAGAGGATGGCTACACCTTC.